This T cell receptor (beta chain) is drawn from a study of spatial heterogeneity in lung cancer. Broader study findings: Among blood samples, ubiquitous expanded tumor TCRs appeared more at resection than at follow-up.

This clonotype has more than one count but fewer than ten. What it recognizes is unknown. The CDR3 is made up of 14 amino acids. With 7 bases removed from V and 0 bases from J, the gap between germline ends came to 12 bases. CDR1 and CDR2 (germline): ENHRY, SYGVKD. Using its own MiXCR run on the 5' RACE reads, TCRdb lists one record per CDR3 protein. The table lists 6,500 to 9,000 distinct CDR3 sequences, over 7% of them singletons. The time point was: sample taken at primary tumor resection. The chain carries TRBV10-3 and TRBJ1-2; D gene uncertain. The sequencing here drew on PBMCs, taken at surgery. This sequence originates from a male donor with early-stage non-small cell lung cancer. The CDR3 region is CAIKGGQANYGYTF. The CDR3 DNA reads as TGTGCCATCAAGGGTGGGCAGGCTAACTATGGCTACACCTTC.